The 4 T cell receptor beta chains below were found in one sample sequenced in a study of T cells after yellow fever vaccination. From the 5' RACE reads, TCRdb called clonotypes with MiXCR, one entry per CDR3 protein. The data show about 340,000 distinct CDR3 sequences, under 15% seen once. Sequencing was performed on CD4+ T cells sorted from PBMCs, taken 15 days after the yellow fever booster vaccination. All receptors derive from a man younger than 35 who received the YFV17D yellow fever vaccine.

This chain links TRBV7-2 with TRBJ2-1; D remains unclear. The CDR3 has 11 residues. Germline lookup yields CDR1 SGHTA and CDR2 FQGNSA. V was clipped by 6 bases and J by 8 bases, with 8 bases between them. CDR3 nucleotides: TGTGCCAGCAGGCTGGCGGATGAGCAGTTCTTC. This translates into CASRLADEQFF. Full variable domain (missing parts from reference TRBV7-2 and TRBJ2-1): GAGVSQSPSNKVTEKGKDVELRCDPISGHTALYWYRQSLGQGLEFLIYFQGNSAPDKSGLPSDRFSAERTGGSVSTLTIQRTQQEDSAVYLCASRLADEQFFGPGTRLTVL.

V is TRBV4-1 and J is TRBJ2-5; D perhaps matches TRBD2 (6 bases). Per the germline V gene, CDR1 is MGHRA and CDR2 is YSYEKL. The V gene lost 2 bases and the J gene lost 4 bases, with 17 bases spanning the gap. This CDR3 region has 16 residues. Here the CDR3 reads CASSQLGLAWGETQYF. As DNA, the CDR3 is TGCGCCAGCAGCCAATTGGGACTGGCCTGGGGAGAGACCCAGTACTTC.

The chain joins TRBV2 to TRBJ1-1; perhaps TRBD1 as D (5 bases). The ends were cut back, 6 bases at V and 5 bases at J, with 16 bases in the middle. Germline CDR1 reads SNHLY; CDR2 reads FYNNEI. The length of the CDR3 is 14 residues. CDR3 protein: CASSFGTAGTEAFF. Written as DNA, the CDR3 is TGTGCCAGCAGCTTCGGGACTGCCGGTACTGAAGCTTTCTTT.

The J gene is TRBJ2-5, the V gene TRBV20-1; 9 bases agree with TRBD2. The CDR3 has 14 residues. Germline V gene lookup returns CDR1 DFQATT and CDR2 SNEGSKA (reference sequence). V lost 6 bases to trimming and J lost 2 bases; unmatched junction nucleotides: 7. The chain's CDR3 is CSAPSGGPQETQYF. The CDR3 DNA reads TGCAGTGCCCCCAGCGGGGGGCCTCAAGAGACCCAGTACTTC.